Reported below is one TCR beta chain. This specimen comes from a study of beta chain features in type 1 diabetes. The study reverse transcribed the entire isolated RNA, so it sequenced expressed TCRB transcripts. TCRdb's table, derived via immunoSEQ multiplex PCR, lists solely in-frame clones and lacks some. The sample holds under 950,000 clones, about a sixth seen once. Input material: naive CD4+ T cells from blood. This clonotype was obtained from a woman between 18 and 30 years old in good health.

As DNA, the CDR3 is TGCAGCGTTGAAGACATTAGGGGGGGTGAGGGCTACCTCTCCTACAATGAGCAGTTCTTC. Amino acids: CSVEDIRGGEGYLSYNEQFF. The chain couples TRBV29-1 to TRBJ2-1, with D possibly matching TRBD2 (7 bases). V was shortened by 0 bases and J by 0 bases, with 24 bases between the two germline ends. The CDR3 consists of 20 residues. CDR1 is SQVTM, CDR2 ANQGSEA, per germline.